Sequencing of this T cell receptor (beta chain) was carried out in a study of shared clonotypes between healthy human individuals. General study points: Even with large depth, rarefaction showed that sorted-subset sequencing was incomplete.

Some clones are missing from TCRdb's copy, which holds only in-frame ones; the method was immunoSEQ multiplex PCR. The sample lists about 870,000 clones, nearly 95% seen once, with around 24% in the top ten. CD45RO negativity and positive selection for CCR7 defined naive CD8 cells, a population that excluded terminally differentiated effector memory CD45RA+ cells. With 1 base removed from V and 6 bases from J, the gap between germline ends came to 9 bases. Per germline, CDR1 MGHDK and CDR2 SYGVNS. The CDR3 loop spans 13 amino acids. As regards this clone: Its target is not known.

The receptor comes from a man aged 25-45 years in good health. Sequencing was carried out using naive CD8+ T cells sorted from blood. V gene TRBV25-1 combines with J gene TRBJ1-2; no firm D call. The CDR3 spells CASSELEINGYTF. In DNA form, the CDR3 reads TGTGCCAGCAGTGAATTAGAAATAAATGGCTACACCTTC.